The rows below give T cell receptor beta chains drawn from one sample of a study of OX40 agonist ivuxolimab in advanced cancers. Some clones are missing from TCRdb's copy, which holds only in-frame ones; the method was immunoSEQ multiplex PCR. The sample shows 70,000 to 95,000 clones, around 86% of them seen only once. The starting material was CD4+ or CD8+ T cells sorted from blood, obtained in a trial of the OX40 agonist ivuxolimab. These receptors were obtained from an adult with an advanced solid tumor such as melanoma, head and neck, liver or kidney cancer. Both conserved end residues are part of each CDR3. D genes are given only for firm matches. Some rows mark clone size as missing; the rest say once, few, many or name a class of expanded clone.

>-|TRBJ1-2|TRBD1|TRBV10-2
TGCGCCAGCAATGGACAGGGGAATGGCTACACCTTC
CASNGQGNGYTF
>-|TRBJ2-7|TRBD1|TRBV18
TGTGCCAGCTCACCTGGGACAGGGAGGATATACGAGCAGTACTTC
CASSPGTGRIYEQYF
>-|TRBJ2-1|TRBD2|TRBV5-4
TGTGCCAGCAGCCCCCGGACTAGCGGGGGGGCCTGGGAGCAGTTCTTC
CASSPRTSGGAWEQFF
>-|TRBJ1-5|TRBD1|TRBV28
TGTGCCAGCAGATTGATACAGGGGTTTTCCTTTTATAGCAATCAGCCCCAGCATTTT
CASRLIQGFSFYSNQPQHF
>-|TRBJ1-2|-|TRBV14
TGTGCCAGCAGCCAAAGGAATCGGGTTGGAGGCTACACCTTC
CASSQRNRVGGYTF
>once|TRBJ1-1|TRBD1|TRBV6-6
TGTGCCAGCAGTTATTACACAGGGGGAAACACTGAAGCTTTCTTT
CASSYYTGGNTEAFF
>-|TRBJ1-1|-|TRBV5-1
TGCGCCAGCAGCTTGGCCGAGCCTGGGGGCACTGAAGCTTTCTTT
CASSLAEPGGTEAFF
>-|TRBJ1-1|-|TRBV18
TGTGCCAGCTCACCATCAGGAGGGTGGGCCGAAGCTTTCTTT
CASSPSGGWAEAFF
>once|TRBJ1-1|-|TRBV5-1
TGCGCCAGCAGCTTGGGTGGGGGGCATCACACTGAAGCTTTCTTT
CASSLGGGHHTEAFF
>-|TRBJ2-3|TRBD2|TRBV4-3
TGCGCCAGCAGCCTTCTTAGCCCTAGCGGATCTAGCACAGATACGCAGTATTTT
CASSLLSPSGSSTDTQYF
>-|TRBJ1-1|-|TRBV28
TGTGCCAGCAATATTCCCGGCGCCTCGAACACTGAAGCTTTCTTT
CASNIPGASNTEAFF
>-|TRBJ1-4|-|TRBV11-2
TGTGCCAGCAGCTCTTCCCGTGGGGCGAAAAAACTGTTTTTT
CASSSSRGAKKLFF
>few|TRBJ2-7|-|TRBV4-3
TGCGCCAGCAGCCAAGATTGGACGGGGGGCCTCTCCTACGAGCAGTACTTC
CASSQDWTGGLSYEQYF
>-|TRBJ1-1|-|TRBV5-5
TGTGCCAGCAGCTTGCAACAGATAACTGAAGCTTTCTTT
CASSLQQITEAFF
>-|TRBJ1-2|-|TRBV18
TGTGCCAGCTCACGAGACACCCGTGGTGATGGCTACACCTTC
CASSRDTRGDGYTF
>-|TRBJ1-2|TRBD1|TRBV6-5
TGTGCCAGCAGTGCACGGGGACAGGGATCCTATGGCTACACCTTC
CASSARGQGSYGYTF
>-|TRBJ2-5|TRBD1|TRBV30
TGTGCCTGGAGTAGACAGGGCAGAGAGACCCAGTACTTC
CAWSRQGRETQYF
>-|TRBJ2-2|TRBD1|TRBV7-9
TGTGCCAGCAGCGAGGGACAGTCCTTCGGGGAGCTGTTTTTT
CASSEGQSFGELFF
>-|TRBJ1-1|-|TRBV19
TGTGCCAGTAGTATCCCTCAGGCACTTCCCACTGAAGCTTTCTTT
CASSIPQALPTEAFF
>-|TRBJ1-4|-|TRBV19
TGTGCCAGTAGTCAACAGGGCTTCGATGAAAAACTGTTTTTT
CASSQQGFDEKLFF
>-|TRBJ2-7|TRBD2|TRBV11-2
TGTGCCAGCAATCGGACTAGCGGGAGATGCGCCCACGAGCAGTACTTC
CASNRTSGRCAHEQYF
>-|TRBJ1-2|-|TRBV18
TGTGCCAGCTCTATACGCGGGGGTCTGTTCTATGGCTACACCTTC
CASSIRGGLFYGYTF